Listed below are T cell receptor beta chains from one sample, sequenced in a study of T cells in Graves' hyperthyroidism and ophthalmopathy. MiXCR was run by TCRdb on the multiplex PCR reads, yielding one entry per CDR3 protein. Found here are around 720,000 distinct CDR3 sequences, about 35% of them singletons; the top ten hold 31%. The specimen was blood. The source is a woman aged 40-49 years with Graves' hyperthyroidism. CDR3s include the opening cysteine and the closing phenylalanine or tryptophan. A D gene is named only where the DNA matches it firmly. A clone size is listed for some rows: how often the clone was seen (once, few, many), or a class if it is expanded.

abundance | j_gene | v_gene | d_gene | CDR3aa | CDR3nt
. | TRBJ1-1 | TRBV7-2 | . | CASSPRLAGAQAFF | TGTGCCAGCAGCCCGAGACTAGCGGGGGCTCAAGCTTTCTTT
. | TRBJ1-1 | TRBV6-5 | . | CASSDSSGGRNTEAFF | TGTGCCAGCAGTGACTCTTCGGGGGGAAGAAACACTGAAGCTTTCTTT
. | TRBJ1-5 | TRBV2 | . | CASSYSASREPQHF | TGTGCCAGCAGTTACTCCGCAAGCCGGGAGCCCCAGCATTTT
. | TRBJ2-7 | TRBV20-1 | . | CSARDGGGIAYEQYF | TGCAGTGCTAGAGATGGGGGCGGGATCGCCTACGAGCAGTACTTC
. | TRBJ2-2 | TRBV20-1 | . | CSAREVGRGELFF | TGCAGTGCTAGAGAGGTCGGGCGAGGGGAGCTGTTTTTT
few | TRBJ2-6 | TRBV7-9 | . | CASRREGRTSGANVLTF | TGTGCCAGCAGGAGAGAGGGACGGACCTCTGGGGCCAACGTCCTGACTTTC
. | TRBJ1-5 | TRBV19 | . | CASRKNLGNQPQHF | TGTGCCAGTAGGAAAAATTTGGGCAATCAGCCCCAGCATTTT
few | TRBJ1-3 | TRBV7-9 | . | CASRSTGGTYSGNTIYF | TGTGCCAGCAGGTCCACGGGGGGGACTTACTCTGGAAACACCATATATTTT
many | TRBJ1-5 | TRBV10-3 | . | CAISESGASNQPQHF | TGTGCCATCAGTGAGTCGGGAGCTAGCAATCAGCCCCAGCATTTT
. | TRBJ1-1 | TRBV10-3 | . | CASSLSRFGGINTEAFF | TGTGCCAGCAGTTTAAGTCGGTTCGGGGGGATTAACACTGAAGCTTTCTTT
few | TRBJ1-5 | TRBV6-2/TRBV6-3 | . | CASSYSQLNQPQHF | TGTGCCAGCAGTTACTCCCAATTAAATCAGCCCCAGCATTTT
. | TRBJ1-2 | TRBV6-5 | TRBD1 | CASSYRGRYGYTF | TGTGCCAGCAGTTATAGGGGGCGGTATGGCTACACCTTC
. | TRBJ1-2 | TRBV5-1 | . | CASSLDGGWYGYTF | TGCGCCAGCAGCTTGGATGGGGGCTGGTATGGCTACACCTTC
many | TRBJ1-3 | TRBV4-3 | . | CASSQDHQVGNTIYF | TGCGCCAGCAGCCAAGATCACCAGGTTGGAAACACCATATATTTT